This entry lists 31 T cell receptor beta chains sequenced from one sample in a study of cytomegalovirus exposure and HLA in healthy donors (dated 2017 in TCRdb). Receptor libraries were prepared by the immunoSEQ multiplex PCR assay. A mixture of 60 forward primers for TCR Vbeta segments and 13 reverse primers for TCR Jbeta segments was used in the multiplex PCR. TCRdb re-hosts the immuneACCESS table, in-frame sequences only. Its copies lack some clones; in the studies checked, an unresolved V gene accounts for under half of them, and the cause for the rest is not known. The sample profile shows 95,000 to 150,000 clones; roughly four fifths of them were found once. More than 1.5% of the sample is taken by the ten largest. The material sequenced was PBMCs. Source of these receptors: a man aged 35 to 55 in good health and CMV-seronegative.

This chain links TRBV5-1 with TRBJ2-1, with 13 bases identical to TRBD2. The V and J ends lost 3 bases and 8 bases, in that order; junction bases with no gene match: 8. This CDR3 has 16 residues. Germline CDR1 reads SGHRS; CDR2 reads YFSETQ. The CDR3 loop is CASSSTTSGRVYEQFF. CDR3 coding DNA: TGCGCCAGCAGCTCGACCACTAGCGGGAGGGTATATGAGCAGTTCTTC.

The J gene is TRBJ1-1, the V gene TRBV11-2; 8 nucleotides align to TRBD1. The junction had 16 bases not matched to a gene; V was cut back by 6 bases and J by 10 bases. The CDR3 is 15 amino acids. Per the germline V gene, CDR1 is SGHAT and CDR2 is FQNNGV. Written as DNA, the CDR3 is TGTGCCAGCAGTCATCCGGGACAGGCCTCCCTGAGAGCTTTCTTT. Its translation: CASSHPGQASLRAFF.

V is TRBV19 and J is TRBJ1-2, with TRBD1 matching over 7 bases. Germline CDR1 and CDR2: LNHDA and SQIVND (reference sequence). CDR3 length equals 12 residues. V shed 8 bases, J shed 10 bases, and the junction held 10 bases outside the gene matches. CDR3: CASRHRDSVYTF. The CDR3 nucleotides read TGTGCCAGTCGGCACCGGGACAGCGTCTACACCTTC.

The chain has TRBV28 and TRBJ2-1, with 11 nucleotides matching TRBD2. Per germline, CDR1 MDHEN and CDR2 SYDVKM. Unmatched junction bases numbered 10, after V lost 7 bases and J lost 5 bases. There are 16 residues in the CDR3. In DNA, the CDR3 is TGTGCCAGCAACCTTCCGGGACTAGCGGTGGACAATGAGCAGTTCTTC. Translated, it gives CASNLPGLAVDNEQFF. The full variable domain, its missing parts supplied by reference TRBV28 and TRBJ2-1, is DVKVTQSSRYLVKRTGEKVFLECVQDMDHENMFWYRQDPGLGLRLIYFSYDVKMKEKGDIPEGYSVSREKKERFSLILESASTNQTSMYLCASNLPGLAVDNEQFFGPGTRLTVL.

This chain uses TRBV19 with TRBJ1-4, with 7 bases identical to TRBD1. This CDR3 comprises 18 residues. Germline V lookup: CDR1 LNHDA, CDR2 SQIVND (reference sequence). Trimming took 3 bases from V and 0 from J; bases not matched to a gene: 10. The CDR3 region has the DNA TGTGCCAGTAGTATTAGACAGGGAAAAGCCCCAACTAATGAAAAACTGTTTTTT. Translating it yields CASSIRQGKAPTNEKLFF. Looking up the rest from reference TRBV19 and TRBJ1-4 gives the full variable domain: DGGITQSPKYLFRKEGQNVTLSCEQNLNHDAMYWYRQDPGQGLRLIYYSQIVNDFQKGDIAEGYSVSREKKESFPLTVTSAQKNPTAFYLCASSIRQGKAPTNEKLFFGSGTQLSVL.

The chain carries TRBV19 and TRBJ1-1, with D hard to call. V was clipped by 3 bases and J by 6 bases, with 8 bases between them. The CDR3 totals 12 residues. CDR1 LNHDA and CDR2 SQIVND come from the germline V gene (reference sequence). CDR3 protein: CASSIPSSEAFF. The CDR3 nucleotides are TGTGCCAGTAGTATTCCCAGTTCTGAAGCTTTCTTT.

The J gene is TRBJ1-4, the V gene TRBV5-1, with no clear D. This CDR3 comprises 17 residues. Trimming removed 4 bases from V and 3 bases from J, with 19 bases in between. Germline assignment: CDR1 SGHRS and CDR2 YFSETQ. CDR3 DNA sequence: TGCGCCAGCAGCCCCGGGCCCCCCGGAGGGTCTAATGAAAAACTGTTTTTT. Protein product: CASSPGPPGGSNEKLFF. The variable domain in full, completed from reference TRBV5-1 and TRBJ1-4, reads KAGVTQTPRYLIKTRGQQVTLSCSPISGHRSVSWYQQTPGQGLQFLFEYFSETQRNKGNFPGRFSGRQFSNSRSEMNVSTLELGDSALYLCASSPGPPGGSNEKLFFGSGTQLSVL.

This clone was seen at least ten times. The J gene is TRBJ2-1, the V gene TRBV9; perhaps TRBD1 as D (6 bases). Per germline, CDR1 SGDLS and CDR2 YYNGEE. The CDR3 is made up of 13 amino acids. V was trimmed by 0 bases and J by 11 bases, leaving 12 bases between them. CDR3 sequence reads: CASSVAHGQKQFF. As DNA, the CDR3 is TGTGCCAGCAGCGTAGCCCACGGACAGAAGCAGTTCTTC.

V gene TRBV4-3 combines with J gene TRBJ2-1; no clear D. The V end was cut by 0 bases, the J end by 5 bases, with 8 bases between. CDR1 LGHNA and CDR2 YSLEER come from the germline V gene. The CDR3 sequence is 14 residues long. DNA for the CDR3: TGCGCCAGCAGCCAAGATGGCAGGAACAATGAGCAGTTCTTC. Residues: CASSQDGRNNEQFF.

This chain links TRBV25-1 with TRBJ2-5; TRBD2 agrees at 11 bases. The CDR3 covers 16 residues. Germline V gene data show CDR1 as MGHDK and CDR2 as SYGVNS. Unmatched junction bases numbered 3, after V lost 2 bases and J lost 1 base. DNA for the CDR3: TGTGCCAGCAGTGAAGTGACTAGCGGGGTCCAAGAGACCCAGTACTTC. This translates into CASSEVTSGVQETQYF.

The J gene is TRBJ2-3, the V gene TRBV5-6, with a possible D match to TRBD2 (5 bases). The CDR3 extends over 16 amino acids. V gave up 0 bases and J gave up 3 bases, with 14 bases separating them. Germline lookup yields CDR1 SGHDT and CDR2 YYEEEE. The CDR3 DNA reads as TGTGCCAGCAGCTTGGGGACTTTGCGTTGGACAGATACGCAGTATTTT. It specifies CASSLGTLRWTDTQYF.

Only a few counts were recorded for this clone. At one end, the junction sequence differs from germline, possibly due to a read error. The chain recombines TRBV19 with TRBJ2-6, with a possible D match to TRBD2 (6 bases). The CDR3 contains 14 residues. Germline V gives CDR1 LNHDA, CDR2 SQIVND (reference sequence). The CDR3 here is CASNPAGRANGLTF. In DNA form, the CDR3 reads TGTGCCAGTAACCCAGCGGGCCGGGCCAACGGCCTGACTTTC.

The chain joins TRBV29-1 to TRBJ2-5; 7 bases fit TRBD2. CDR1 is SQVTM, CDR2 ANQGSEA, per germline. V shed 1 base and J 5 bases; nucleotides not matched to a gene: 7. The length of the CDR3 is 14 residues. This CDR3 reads CSVEVWTSQETQYF. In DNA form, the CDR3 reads TGCAGCGTTGAAGTGTGGACTAGTCAGGAGACCCAGTACTTC.

In DNA form, the CDR3 reads TGTGCCAGCAGGACGCTATGGGACAGGGGGTCGAACGAGCAGTACTTC. Translation gives CASRTLWDRGSNEQYF. The chain employs TRBV27 and TRBJ2-7, with 11 bases fitting TRBD1. The trim removed 6 bases at V and 5 bases at J, leaving 12 bases unmatched. This CDR3 is built from 16 residues. Per the germline V gene, CDR1 is MNHEY and CDR2 is SMNVEV (reference sequence).

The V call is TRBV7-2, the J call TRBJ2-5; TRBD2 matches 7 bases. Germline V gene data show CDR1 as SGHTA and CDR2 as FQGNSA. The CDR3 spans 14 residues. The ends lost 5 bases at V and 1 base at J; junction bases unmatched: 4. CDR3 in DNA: TGTGCCAGCAGCCCGAGCGGGGCCCAAGAGACCCAGTACTTC. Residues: CASSPSGAQETQYF.

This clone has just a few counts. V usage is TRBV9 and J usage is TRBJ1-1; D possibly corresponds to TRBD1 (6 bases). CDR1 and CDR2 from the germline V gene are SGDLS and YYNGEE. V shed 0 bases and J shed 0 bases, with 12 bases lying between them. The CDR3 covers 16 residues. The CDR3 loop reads CASSVVLGAVNTEAFF. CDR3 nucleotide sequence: TGTGCCAGCAGCGTAGTTCTGGGGGCGGTGAACACTGAAGCTTTCTTT.

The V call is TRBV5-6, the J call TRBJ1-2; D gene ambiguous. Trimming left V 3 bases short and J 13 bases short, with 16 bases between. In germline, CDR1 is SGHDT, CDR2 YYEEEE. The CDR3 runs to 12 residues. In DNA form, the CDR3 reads TGTGCCAGCAGCTCGGCCGGGAGGTCGGGCACCTTC. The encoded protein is CASSSAGRSGTF.

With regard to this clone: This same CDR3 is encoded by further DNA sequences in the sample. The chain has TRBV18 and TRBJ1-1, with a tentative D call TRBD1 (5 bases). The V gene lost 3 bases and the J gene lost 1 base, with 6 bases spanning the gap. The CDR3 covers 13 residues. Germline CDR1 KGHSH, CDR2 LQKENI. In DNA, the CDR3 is TGTGCCAGCTCACCCGGACAGAACACTGAAGCTTTCTTT. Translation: CASSPGQNTEAFF.

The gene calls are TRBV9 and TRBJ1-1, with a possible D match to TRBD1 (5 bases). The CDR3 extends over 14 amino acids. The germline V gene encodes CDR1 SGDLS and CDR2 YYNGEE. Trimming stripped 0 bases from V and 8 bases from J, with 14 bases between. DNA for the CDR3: TGTGCCAGCAGCGTAGAGGGGCGGGGGGGAGAAGCTTTCTTT. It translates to CASSVEGRGGEAFF. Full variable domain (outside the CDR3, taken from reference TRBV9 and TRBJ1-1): DSGVTQTPKHLITATGQRVTLRCSPRSGDLSVYWYQQSLDQGLQFLIQYYNGEERAKGNILERFSAQQFPDLHSELNLSSLELGDSALYFCASSVEGRGGEAFFGQGTRLTVV.

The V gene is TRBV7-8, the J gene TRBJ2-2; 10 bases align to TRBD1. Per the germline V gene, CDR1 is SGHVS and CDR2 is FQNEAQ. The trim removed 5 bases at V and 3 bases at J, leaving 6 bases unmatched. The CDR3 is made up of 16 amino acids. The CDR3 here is CASSTTGGADTGELFF. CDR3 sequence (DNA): TGTGCCAGCAGCACGACAGGGGGCGCGGACACCGGGGAGCTGTTTTTT.

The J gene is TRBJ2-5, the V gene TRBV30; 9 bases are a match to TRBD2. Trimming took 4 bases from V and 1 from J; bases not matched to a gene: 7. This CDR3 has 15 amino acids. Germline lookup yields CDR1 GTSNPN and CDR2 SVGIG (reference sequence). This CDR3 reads CAWNLRGGGQETQYF. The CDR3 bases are TGTGCCTGGAATTTGCGGGGGGGTGGCCAAGAGACCCAGTACTTC.

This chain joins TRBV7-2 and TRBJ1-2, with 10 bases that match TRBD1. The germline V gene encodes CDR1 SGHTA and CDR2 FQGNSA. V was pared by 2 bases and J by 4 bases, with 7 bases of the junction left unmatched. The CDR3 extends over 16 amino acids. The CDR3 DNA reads TGTGCCAGCAGCTTATCTAGTGGGACAGGGGTCTATGGCTACACCTTC. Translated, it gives CASSLSSGTGVYGYTF.

In nucleotides, the CDR3 is TGCGCCAGCGACTACTCAGCCGCAGGAAGAAAAGAGACCCAGTACTTC. This gives the protein CASDYSAAGRKETQYF. The chain carries TRBV5-1 and TRBJ2-5; possible D gene TRBD2, 5 bases. CDR1 SGHRS and CDR2 YFSETQ come from the germline V gene. The germline V and J ends were trimmed by 7 bases and 3 bases, with 22 bases remaining between them. The CDR3 loop spans 16 amino acids.

The CDR3 DNA follows: TGTGCCAGCAGACAGCAGCGACGGGACTACGAGCAGTACTTC. Protein sequence: CASRQQRRDYEQYF. This sequence joins TRBV2 and TRBJ2-7, with D possibly matching TRBD2 (5 bases). This CDR3 contains 14 residues. V shed 6 bases and J shed 3 bases, with 15 bases lying between them. Germline CDR1 and CDR2: SNHLY and FYNNEI.

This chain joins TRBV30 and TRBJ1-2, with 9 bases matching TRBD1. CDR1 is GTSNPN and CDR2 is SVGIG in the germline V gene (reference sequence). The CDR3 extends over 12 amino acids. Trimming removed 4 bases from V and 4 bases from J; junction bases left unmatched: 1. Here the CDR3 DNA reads TGTGCCTGGATGGACAGGGGCTATGGCTACACCTTC. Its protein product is CAWMDRGYGYTF.

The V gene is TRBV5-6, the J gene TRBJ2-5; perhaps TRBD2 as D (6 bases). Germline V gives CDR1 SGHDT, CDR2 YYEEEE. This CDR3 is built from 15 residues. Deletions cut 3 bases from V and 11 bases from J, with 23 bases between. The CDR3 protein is CASSSGKRAFLEQYF. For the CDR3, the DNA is TGTGCCAGCAGCTCCGGGAAGCGGGCCTTTCTAGAGCAGTACTTC.

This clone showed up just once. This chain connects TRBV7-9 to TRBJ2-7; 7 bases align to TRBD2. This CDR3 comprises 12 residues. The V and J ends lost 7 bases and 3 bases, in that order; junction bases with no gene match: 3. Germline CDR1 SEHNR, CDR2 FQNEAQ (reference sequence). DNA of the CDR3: TGTGCCAGCACCGGACTAGGCTACGAGCAGTACTTC. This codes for CASTGLGYEQYF.

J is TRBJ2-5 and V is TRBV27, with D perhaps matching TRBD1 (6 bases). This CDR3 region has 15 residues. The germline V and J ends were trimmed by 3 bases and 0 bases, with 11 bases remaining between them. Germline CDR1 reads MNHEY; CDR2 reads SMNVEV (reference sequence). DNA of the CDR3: TGTGCCAGCAGTTTTCAACAGGGCTACCAAGAGACCCAGTACTTC. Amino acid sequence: CASSFQQGYQETQYF.

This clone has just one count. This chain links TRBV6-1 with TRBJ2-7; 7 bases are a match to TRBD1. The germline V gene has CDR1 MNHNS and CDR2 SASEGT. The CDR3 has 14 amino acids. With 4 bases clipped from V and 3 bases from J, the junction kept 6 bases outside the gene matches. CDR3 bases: TGTGCCAGCAGTGTGGGGACAGATCTCTACGAGCAGTACTTC. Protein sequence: CASSVGTDLYEQYF.

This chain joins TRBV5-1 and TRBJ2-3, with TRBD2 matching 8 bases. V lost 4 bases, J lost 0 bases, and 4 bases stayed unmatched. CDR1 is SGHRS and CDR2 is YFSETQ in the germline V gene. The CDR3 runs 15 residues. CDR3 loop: CASSARLASTDTQYF. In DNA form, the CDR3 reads TGCGCCAGCAGCGCGCGACTAGCGAGCACAGATACGCAGTATTTT.

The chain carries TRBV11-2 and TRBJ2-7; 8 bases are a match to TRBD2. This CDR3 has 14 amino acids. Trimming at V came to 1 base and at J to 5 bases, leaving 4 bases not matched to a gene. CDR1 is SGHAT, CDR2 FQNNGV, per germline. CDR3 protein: CASSLAGGLNEQYF. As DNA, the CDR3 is TGTGCCAGCAGCTTAGCGGGGGGGCTAAACGAGCAGTACTTC.